A single sample gave rise to the 28 T cell receptor beta chains below, sequenced in a study of blood T cell repertoires in COVID-19. The data were produced by immunoSEQ multiplex PCR, yet TCRdb's version contains in-frame clones alone and is incomplete. The sample holds over 65,000 clones, approximately 88% seen once. The material sequenced was peripheral blood. The receptors shown here come from a woman aged 60-75 years with acute or convalescent COVID-19.

The chain recombines TRBV7-2 with TRBJ2-3; 7 bases align to TRBD1. This CDR3 is 13 amino acids long. Trimming removed 4 bases from V and 4 bases from J; junction bases left unmatched: 2. Germline CDR1 is SGHTA and CDR2 is FQGNSA. CDR3 in amino acids: CASSSTGPDTQYF. The CDR3 DNA reads TGTGCCAGCAGCTCGACAGGGCCAGATACGCAGTATTTT.

The chain combines TRBV10-3 with TRBJ1-4, with a tentative D call TRBD1 (6 bases). This CDR3 is 14 amino acids long. V was clipped by 2 bases and J by 7 bases, with 11 bases between them. The germline CDR1 and CDR2 sequences are ENHRY and SYGVKD. The CDR3 sequence: CAISEAGDGEKLFF. The CDR3 region has the DNA TGTGCCATCAGTGAGGCAGGGGACGGTGAAAAACTGTTTTTT.

The rearrangement links TRBV15 to TRBJ2-2, with D hard to call. The CDR3 contains 16 residues. CDR1 LNHNV and CDR2 YYDKDF come from the germline V gene (reference sequence). V was pared by 0 bases and J by 0 bases, with 8 bases between. CDR3: CATSRDRSPNTGELFF. The CDR3, as DNA: TGTGCCACCAGCAGAGATCGTTCCCCGAACACCGGGGAGCTGTTTTTT.

The V gene is TRBV19, the J gene TRBJ2-2; 11 bases match TRBD2. CDR3 length: 18 amino acids. V was pared by 6 bases and J by 0 bases, with 9 bases of the junction left unmatched. Germline CDR1 LNHDA, CDR2 SQIVND (reference sequence). The CDR3 loop is CASRHRLAGFANTGELFF. CDR3 DNA: TGTGCCAGTAGACACCGACTAGCGGGGTTCGCGAACACCGGGGAGCTGTTTTTT.

The chain has TRBV5-1 and TRBJ2-3; 7 nucleotides match TRBD1. After removal of 4 bases from V and 0 bases from J, the junction contained 5 bases not matched to a gene. Germline V gene sequence: CDR1 SGHRS, CDR2 YFSETQ. This CDR3 is built from 15 residues. CDR3 bases: TGCGCCAGCAGCGTGGGGGACAGTAGCACAGATACGCAGTATTTT. Protein sequence: CASSVGDSSTDTQYF.

The chain combines TRBV21-1 with TRBJ2-2; the D call in the table, TRBD1, was not verified against the DNA. TRBV21-1 is a known pseudogene. The CDR3 covers 17 residues. The CDR3 DNA follows: TGTGCCAGCAGCAAAGGGGACAGGGGCGCGAGGACCGGGGAGCTGTTTTTT. The encoded protein is CASSKGDRGARTGELFF.

V gene TRBV6-2 or TRBV6-3 combines with J gene TRBJ2-4, with 9 bases identical to TRBD2. CDR3 length: 17 amino acids. The germline gives CDR1 MNHEY, CDR2 SVGEGT. V gave up 2 bases and J gave up 1 base; unmatched junction bases: 6. In DNA form, the CDR3 reads TGTGCCAGCAGTTACCCTCCTAGCGGGATGGCCAAAAACATTCAGTACTTC. Amino acids: CASSYPPSGMAKNIQYF.

The J gene is TRBJ1-2, the V gene TRBV11-2; 8 nucleotides match TRBD1. Trimming at V came to 5 bases and at J to 3 bases, leaving 5 bases not matched to a gene. In germline, CDR1 is SGHAT, CDR2 FQNNGV. CDR3 length: 14 amino acids. CDR3 bases: TGTGCCAGCAGCCCAGGGGGCAATGACTATGGCTACACCTTC. It translates to CASSPGGNDYGYTF.

This chain connects TRBV3-1 (or the pseudogene TRBV3-2) to TRBJ2-5, with TRBD1 as a possible D gene (6 bases). Germline V gene data show CDR1 as LGHDT and CDR2 as YNNKEL (reference sequence). V lost 1 base to trimming and J lost 5 bases, with 20 bases between them. The CDR3 has 17 residues. CDR3 nucleotides: TGTGCCAGCAGCCAAGTTACCCCACCCAGGGGTGGGGAGACCCAGTACTTC. It encodes CASSQVTPPRGGETQYF.

The chain combines TRBV11-3 with TRBJ2-7; TRBD2 aligns across 10 bases. After removal of 4 bases from V and 2 bases from J, the junction contained 11 bases not matched to a gene. CDR1 is SGHNT, CDR2 YENEEA, per germline. The length of the CDR3 is 17 residues. Here the CDR3 reads CASSSDVLAGLAYEQYV. As DNA, the CDR3 is TGTGCCAGCAGCTCGGACGTACTAGCGGGATTGGCCTACGAGCAGTACGTC.

The J gene is TRBJ1-1, the V gene TRBV7-2; D ambiguous. The germline V and J ends were trimmed by 1 base and 4 bases, with 10 bases remaining between them. The CDR3 runs to 14 residues. Germline CDR1 and CDR2: SGHTA and FQGNSA. The CDR3: CASSLGREVTEAFF. The CDR3 DNA sequence: TGTGCCAGCAGCTTAGGAAGGGAGGTCACTGAAGCTTTCTTT.

The V and J genes are TRBV5-4 and TRBJ2-6; D call uncertain. Germline values: CDR1 SGHNT, CDR2 YYREEE (reference sequence). Trimming pared 0 bases from V and 2 bases from J, leaving 9 bases between. The CDR3 length is 16 residues. Here the CDR3 DNA reads TGTGCCAGCAGCTTGGTGTTTTCCGCTGGGGCCAACGTCCTGACTTTC. Protein: CASSLVFSAGANVLTF.

The chain links TRBV28 to TRBJ1-5; no clear D gene. V lost 7 bases and J 6 bases, leaving 16 bases between the germline ends. The CDR3 runs 14 residues. The germline gives CDR1 MDHEN, CDR2 SYDVKM. The CDR3 spells CASTFGLRGQPQHF. The CDR3 bases are TGTGCCAGCACTTTCGGGCTCCGGGGTCAGCCCCAGCATTTT.

This clone has just one count. Written as DNA, the CDR3 is TGTGCCAGCAGCGCCGGGACAGGGAGGATGAACACTGAAGCTTTCTTT. Protein product: CASSAGTGRMNTEAFF. The genes are TRBV9 and TRBJ1-1; 9 nucleotides match TRBD1. Germline-derived CDR1 and CDR2 are SGDLS and YYNGEE. The V gene end was trimmed by 3 bases and the J gene end by 0 bases; junction bases not matched to a gene: 6. The CDR3 spans 16 residues.

This chain uses TRBV7-8 with TRBJ2-7; TRBD2 matches 13 bases. The CDR3 runs to 14 residues. Per germline, CDR1 SGHVS and CDR2 FQNEAQ. V gave up 4 bases and J gave up 7 bases; unmatched junction bases: 4. The CDR3 reads CASSWGLAGREQYV. In DNA form, the CDR3 reads TGTGCCAGCAGCTGGGGACTAGCGGGAAGGGAGCAGTACGTC.

The V call is TRBV10-3, the J call TRBJ1-2, with D tentatively TRBD1 (5 bases). V was clipped by 11 bases and J by 3 bases, with 10 bases between them. The CDR3 spans 11 residues. Germline CDR1 and CDR2: ENHRY and SYGVKD. In nucleotides, the CDR3 is TGTGCCGGCGGGGGAGACTATGGCTACACCTTC. As protein: CAGGGDYGYTF.

The chain uses TRBV5-5 and TRBJ2-1; D might be TRBD2 (5 bases). Trimming took 3 bases from V and 0 from J, leaving 10 bases between them. The CDR3 contains 15 residues. Germline lookup yields CDR1 SGHKS and CDR2 YYEKEE (reference sequence). CDR3 DNA: TGTGCCAGCAGCTCGACTGGGAGCTCCTACAATGAGCAGTTCTTC. Residues: CASSSTGSSYNEQFF.

The CDR3 DNA reads TGTGCCATCAGTGAGGGGCAGGGGGCCTATGGCTACACCTTC. It specifies CAISEGQGAYGYTF. V and J are TRBV10-3 and TRBJ1-2; 8 nucleotides align to TRBD1. From germline, CDR1 is ENHRY and CDR2 SYGVKD. V gave up 2 bases and J gave up 4 bases; unmatched junction bases: 3. The CDR3 loop spans 14 amino acids.

The V call is TRBV19, the J call TRBJ1-2; TRBD1 matches 7 bases. This CDR3 spans 13 amino acids. V was pared by 4 bases and J by 6 bases, with 5 bases of the junction left unmatched. The germline V gene encodes CDR1 LNHDA and CDR2 SQIVND (reference sequence). CDR3: CASSRNRGHGYTF. Here the CDR3 DNA reads TGTGCCAGTAGTAGAAACAGGGGCCATGGCTACACCTTC.

The chain couples TRBV12-5 to TRBJ2-3; TRBD2 matches at 12 bases. Trimming took 6 bases from V and 1 from J; bases not matched to a gene: 5. Per germline, CDR1 LGHNT and CDR2 FRNRAP. The CDR3 runs to 16 residues. In nucleotides, the CDR3 is TGTGCTAGTGGGCCCGGACTAGCGGGACGCACAGATACGCAGTATTTT. Translated: CASGPGLAGRTDTQYF.

The rearrangement uses TRBV5-1 and TRBJ2-5; the match to TRBD1 covers 9 bases. CDR1 and CDR2 from the germline V gene are SGHRS and YFSETQ. The J segment lost 4 bases and the V segment lost 7 bases, leaving 5 bases of the junction unmatched. The CDR3 length is 13 residues. The CDR3 spells CASFNRGLETQYF. The DNA for the CDR3 is TGCGCCAGCTTTAACAGGGGGCTAGAGACCCAGTACTTC. The full variable domain, completed using reference TRBV5-1 and TRBJ2-5, is KAGVTQTPRYLIKTRGQQVTLSCSPISGHRSVSWYQQTPGQGLQFLFEYFSETQRNKGNFPGRFSGRQFSNSRSEMNVSTLELGDSALYLCASFNRGLETQYFGPGTRLLVL.

The gene calls are TRBV28 and TRBJ1-1; TRBD1 aligns across 9 bases. The length of the CDR3 is 14 residues. V lost 6 bases to trimming and J lost 11 bases; unmatched junction nucleotides: 13. The germline V gene has CDR1 MDHEN and CDR2 SYDVKM. The CDR3 DNA follows: TGTGCCAGCAGCCCACCTCCGACAGGGGGTTACGCTTTCTTT. Its protein is CASSPPPTGGYAFF.

This chain uses TRBV19 with TRBJ1-1, with 7 nucleotides matching TRBD1. Germline CDR1 is LNHDA and CDR2 is SQIVND (reference sequence). V trimming: 3 bases; J trimming: 4 bases; junction bases outside the gene matches: 5. This CDR3 is built from 14 residues. CDR3 sequence reads: CASSIPGTATEAFF. The CDR3 DNA is TGTGCCAGTAGTATTCCCGGGACAGCCACTGAAGCTTTCTTT.

This clone was seen just once. The V and J genes are TRBV9 and TRBJ2-2; 11 bases line up with TRBD2. Germline V gene data show CDR1 as SGDLS and CDR2 as YYNGEE. The CDR3 loop spans 17 amino acids. V was clipped by 4 bases and J by 5 bases; unmatched bases: 10. The CDR3 region has the DNA TGTGCCAGCAGCACGACACTAGCGGGAGATGGTACCGGGGAGCTGTTTTTT. Protein product: CASSTTLAGDGTGELFF.

The chain is built from TRBV12-3 or TRBV12-4 and TRBJ2-3; tentatively, D is TRBD1 (6 bases). This CDR3 has 13 amino acids. V lost 3 bases and J 4 bases, leaving 8 bases between the germline ends. The CDR3 region has the DNA TGTGCCAGCAGTTTGAAGGGGGCAGATACGCAGTATTTT. This gives the protein CASSLKGADTQYF.

The J gene is TRBJ2-3, the V gene TRBV5-1, with 12 bases lining up with TRBD2. Germline CDR1 reads SGHRS; CDR2 reads YFSETQ. V dropped 4 bases and J dropped 1; count of bases not matched to a gene: 7. The CDR3 length is 17 residues. The chain's CDR3 is CASSSSLAGGGTDTQYF. The CDR3 nucleotides are TGCGCCAGCAGCAGCTCACTAGCGGGGGGAGGCACAGATACGCAGTATTTT.

The chain is built from TRBV5-1 and TRBJ2-3, with D tentatively TRBD2 (6 bases). This CDR3 is 18 amino acids long. The V gene's germline CDR1 is SGHRS and CDR2 YFSETQ. Trimming took off 1 base at V and 4 bases at J, with 22 bases between the two ends. CDR3 in DNA: TGCGCCAGCAGCTTGTGGGGGGACGAGCAGAGCCCCGCAGATACGCAGTATTTT. This sequence encodes CASSLWGDEQSPADTQYF.

This chain uses TRBV2 with TRBJ1-5; D is uncertain. CDR3 length equals 14 residues. CDR1 is SNHLY, CDR2 FYNNEI, per germline. V was pared by 2 bases and J by 7 bases, with 12 bases between. The CDR3 here is CASSERSGNQPQHF. The CDR3 bases are TGTGCCAGCAGTGAACGGTCGGGGAACCAGCCCCAGCATTTT.